Included here is one TCR beta chain sequence, with context. The germline CDR1 and CDR2 sequences are SGHRS and YFSETQ. This CDR3 comprises 13 residues. The V end was cut by 3 bases, the J end by 6 bases, with 12 bases between. In the authors' workflow: Reference gene primers were amplified, and this amplification served to estimate nucleated cell counts. Method: immunoSEQ multiplex PCR; TCRdb's copy keeps in-frame clones and lacks some. V, J and clone size derive from that table, while D and trimming were established from the DNA sequence. The sample includes roughly 250,000 clones, 75% to 90% of them seen just once. The source of the sample is a study of blood T cell repertoires in COVID-19. About the study: Sample material is recorded as cDNA or gDNA derived from T cells, B-cell-depleted T cells, or PBMCs.

The chain couples TRBV5-1 to TRBJ1-1; the D gene is possibly TRBD1 (5 bases). Sequenced sample: PBMCs or T cells enriched from blood (not recorded which). The sequence was collected from a woman in her 30s who had recovered from COVID-19. The CDR3 DNA reads TGCGCCAGCAGCTCCACCGACAGATCTGAAGCTTTCTTT. Translating it yields CASSSTDRSEAFF.